This T cell receptor beta chain stems from a study of T-cell reconstitution after alpha-beta-depleted transplantation in children. Study outcomes and limitations: T cells produced anew were the main source of T-cell counts and diversity one year after transplant. Surviving recipient T cells and thymic progenitors underlay high day-60 TCRbeta diversity in some patients. In patients about two months after transplant, alpha-beta T cells reportedly arose from several hundred expanded graft clones.

CDR1 is DFQATT and CDR2 is SNEGSKA in the germline V gene (reference sequence). With 0 bases clipped from V and 6 bases from J, the junction kept 9 bases outside the gene matches. CDR3 length: 16 residues. This clonotype showed up many times. The target antigen is unknown. Unique molecular identifiers featured in how the TCRbeta library was prepared. TCRdb re-derived calls from the PCR reads in MiXCR, one entry per CDR3 protein. Found here are 200,000 or so distinct CDR3 sequences, about 7% of them singletons; the top ten hold about 5.5%. The clonotype was recovered from a boy between 2 and 15 years old with acute lymphoblastic leukemia, due to receive a stem cell transplant. The input for sequencing was PBMCs, taken before TCRalphabeta/CD19-depleted stem cell transplant. The rearrangement links TRBV20-1 to TRBJ2-1, with TRBD2 matching over 9 bases. CDR3 protein: CSARDRWREGINEQFF. The CDR3 bases are TGCAGTGCTAGAGATCGGTGGCGGGAGGGCATCAATGAGCAGTTCTTC.